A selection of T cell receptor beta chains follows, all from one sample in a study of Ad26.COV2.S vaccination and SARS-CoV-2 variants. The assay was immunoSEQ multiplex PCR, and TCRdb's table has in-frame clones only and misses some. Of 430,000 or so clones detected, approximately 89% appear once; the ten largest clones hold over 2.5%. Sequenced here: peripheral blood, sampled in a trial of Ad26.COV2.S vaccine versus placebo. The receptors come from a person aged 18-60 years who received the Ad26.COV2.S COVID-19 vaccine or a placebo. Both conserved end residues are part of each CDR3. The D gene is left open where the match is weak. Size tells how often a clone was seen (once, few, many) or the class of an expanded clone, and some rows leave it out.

CDR3 DNA: TGTGCCAGTAGTATAATTGCGGGGTCGGATTCACCCCTCCACTTT; CDR3 protein: CASSIIAGSDSPLHF; V gene: TRBV19; D gene: .; clone size: few; J gene: TRBJ1-6
CDR3 DNA: TGTGCCAGTAGGCGGACAGGGGGTAACTATGGCTACACCTTC; CDR3 protein: CASRRTGGNYGYTF; V gene: TRBV19; D gene: TRBD1; clone size: .; J gene: TRBJ1-2
CDR3 DNA: TGCGCCAGCAGCTTGGGACTAGCGGATATCAATGAGCAGTTCTTC; CDR3 protein: CASSLGLADINEQFF; V gene: TRBV5-1; D gene: TRBD2; clone size: .; J gene: TRBJ2-1
CDR3 DNA: TGCGCCAGCAGCTTCGGCGGAGGAGACACTGAAGCTTTCTTT; CDR3 protein: CASSFGGGDTEAFF; V gene: TRBV5-1; D gene: .; clone size: .; J gene: TRBJ1-1
CDR3 DNA: TGTGCCAGCAGCTCTCCCGGGACAGCAATCTCACCCCTCCACTTT; CDR3 protein: CASSSPGTAISPLHF; V gene: TRBV7-9; D gene: TRBD1; clone size: .; J gene: TRBJ1-6
CDR3 DNA: TGTGCCAGCAGCCTAAGACAGGGCGGACCCCTCCACTTT; CDR3 protein: CASSLRQGGPLHF; V gene: TRBV7-3; D gene: TRBD1; clone size: .; J gene: TRBJ1-6
CDR3 DNA: TGTGCCAGCAGCCTAGGGGCGGGGTGGGGCCTCTACAATGAGCAGTTCTTC; CDR3 protein: CASSLGAGWGLYNEQFF; V gene: TRBV7-2; D gene: .; clone size: .; J gene: TRBJ2-1
CDR3 DNA: TGTGCCAGCACCGTCCTCGGACTAGCGGGATCCACGGGAGAGACCCAGTACTTC; CDR3 protein: CASTVLGLAGSTGETQYF; V gene: TRBV2; D gene: TRBD2; clone size: .; J gene: TRBJ2-5
CDR3 DNA: TGTGCCAGCAGCCAAATCGGTGGAGGGGTCACAGATACGCAGTATTTT; CDR3 protein: CASSQIGGGVTDTQYF; V gene: TRBV14; D gene: .; clone size: .; J gene: TRBJ2-3
CDR3 DNA: TGTGCCAGCAGCCAAGATGATAACTCTGGAAACACCATATATTTT; CDR3 protein: CASSQDDNSGNTIYF; V gene: TRBV4-2; D gene: .; clone size: once; J gene: TRBJ1-3
CDR3 DNA: TGTGCCAGCAGTTTAATCCAGAGCCGTGAAGCTTTCTTT; CDR3 protein: CASSLIQSREAFF; V gene: TRBV27; D gene: .; clone size: .; J gene: TRBJ1-1
CDR3 DNA: TGTGCCAGCAGCAAGGATTCATCCTACGAGCAGTACTTC; CDR3 protein: CASSKDSSYEQYF; V gene: TRBV7-6; D gene: .; clone size: .; J gene: TRBJ2-7
CDR3 DNA: TGCGCCAGCAGCTTGGTACAGCGTACAGATACGCAGTATTTT; CDR3 protein: CASSLVQRTDTQYF; V gene: TRBV5-1; D gene: .; clone size: .; J gene: TRBJ2-3
CDR3 DNA: TGTGCCACCAGCAGAGATCTGGGGGGAAAGGGCTACACCTTC; CDR3 protein: CATSRDLGGKGYTF; V gene: TRBV15; D gene: .; clone size: .; J gene: TRBJ1-2
CDR3 DNA: TGTGCCAGCAGTTACTCGGCAGACGAGCAGTACTTC; CDR3 protein: CASSYSADEQYF; V gene: TRBV6-2/TRBV6-3; D gene: .; clone size: .; J gene: TRBJ2-7
CDR3 DNA: TGTGCCAGCAGCTTATACGGGACACCTTTGAATGAGCAGTTCTTC; CDR3 protein: CASSLYGTPLNEQFF; V gene: TRBV7-3; D gene: .; clone size: .; J gene: TRBJ2-1